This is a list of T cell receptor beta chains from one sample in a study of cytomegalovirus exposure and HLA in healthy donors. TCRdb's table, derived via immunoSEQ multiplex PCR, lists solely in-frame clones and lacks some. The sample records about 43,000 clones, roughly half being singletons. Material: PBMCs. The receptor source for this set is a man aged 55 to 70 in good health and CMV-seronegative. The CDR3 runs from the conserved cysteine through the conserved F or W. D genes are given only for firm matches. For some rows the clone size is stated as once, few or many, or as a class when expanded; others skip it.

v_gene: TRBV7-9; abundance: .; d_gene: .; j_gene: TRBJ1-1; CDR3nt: TGTGCCAGCAGCTCCCAGGAGAACACTGAAGCTTTCTTT; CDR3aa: CASSSQENTEAFF
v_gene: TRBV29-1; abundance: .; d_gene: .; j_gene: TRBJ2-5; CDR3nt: TGCAGCGTCCCCCGGGAGAATCAAGAGACCCAGTACTTC; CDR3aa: CSVPRENQETQYF
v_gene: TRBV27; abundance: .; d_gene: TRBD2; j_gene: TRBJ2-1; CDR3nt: TGTGCCAGCAGTGCAGACTTTCTAGCGGGATCACCCAGCTCCTACAATGAGCAGTTCTTC; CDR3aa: CASSADFLAGSPSSYNEQFF
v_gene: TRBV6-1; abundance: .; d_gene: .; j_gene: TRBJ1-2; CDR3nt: TGTGCCAGCAGTGAACCCGGGGGGTCGAATGGCTACACCTTC; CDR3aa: CASSEPGGSNGYTF
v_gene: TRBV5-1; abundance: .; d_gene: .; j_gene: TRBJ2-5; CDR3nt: TGCGCCAGCAGCTCAACCGGGTTCTGGTCAGAGACCCAGTACTTC; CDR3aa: CASSSTGFWSETQYF
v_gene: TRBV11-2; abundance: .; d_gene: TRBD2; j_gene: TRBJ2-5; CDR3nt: TGTGCCAGCAGCTTAGACCCAGGGAGGGTTGAGACCCAGTACTTC; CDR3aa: CASSLDPGRVETQYF
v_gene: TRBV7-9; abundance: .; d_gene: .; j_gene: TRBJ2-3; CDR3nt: TGTGCCAGCAACAAGGGGCGAGCCAGCACAGATACGCAGTATTTT; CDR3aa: CASNKGRASTDTQYF
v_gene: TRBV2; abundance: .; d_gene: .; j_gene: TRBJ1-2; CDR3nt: TGTGCCAGTGGACAGAACTATGGCTACACCTTC; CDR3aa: CASGQNYGYTF
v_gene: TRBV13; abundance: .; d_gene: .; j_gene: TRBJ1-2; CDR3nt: TGTGCCAGCAGCTTAACTACAGGGTCTAACTATGGCTACACCTTC; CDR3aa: CASSLTTGSNYGYTF
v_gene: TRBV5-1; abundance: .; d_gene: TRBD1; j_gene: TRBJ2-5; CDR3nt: TGCGCCAGCAGTCCACAGGGGGGCCAAGAGACCCAGTACTTC; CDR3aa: CASSPQGGQETQYF
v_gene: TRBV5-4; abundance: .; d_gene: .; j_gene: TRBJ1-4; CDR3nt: TGTGCCAGCAGCTTGGGGGGTTCAGGGGCTATAGAAAAACTGTTTTTT; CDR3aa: CASSLGGSGAIEKLFF
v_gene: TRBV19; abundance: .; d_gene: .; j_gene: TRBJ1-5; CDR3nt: TGTGCCAGTCGCAGTGTCGGGGGTCGCCAGCCCCAGCATTTT; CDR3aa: CASRSVGGRQPQHF
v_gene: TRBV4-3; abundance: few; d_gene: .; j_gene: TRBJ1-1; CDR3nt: TGCGCCAGCAGCCAAAACAGGGTACCGGGGACTGAAGCTTTCTTT; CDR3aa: CASSQNRVPGTEAFF
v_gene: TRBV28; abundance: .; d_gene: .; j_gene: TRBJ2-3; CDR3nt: TGTGCCAGCAGTTTTGGGGGGGCCACAGATACGCAGTATTTT; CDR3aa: CASSFGGATDTQYF
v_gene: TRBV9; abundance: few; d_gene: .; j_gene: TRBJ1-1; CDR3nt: TGTGCCAGCAGCGTAGCTGGGAGGGACACTGAAGCTTTCTTT; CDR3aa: CASSVAGRDTEAFF
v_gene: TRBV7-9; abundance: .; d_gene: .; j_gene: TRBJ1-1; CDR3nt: TGTGCCAGCAGCTTAGATAGCGGGATGGGCCCTGAAGCTTTCTTT; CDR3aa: CASSLDSGMGPEAFF
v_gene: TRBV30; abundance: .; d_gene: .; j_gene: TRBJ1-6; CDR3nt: TGTGCCTGGAGTGAGGGGCGCCTCCACTTT; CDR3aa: CAWSEGRLHF
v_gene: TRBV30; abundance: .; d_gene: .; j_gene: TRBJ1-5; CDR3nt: TGTGCCTGGAGTGTGGGGGCAGGGAATCAGCCCCAGCATTTT; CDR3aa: CAWSVGAGNQPQHF
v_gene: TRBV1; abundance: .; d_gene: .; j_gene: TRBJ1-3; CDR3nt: TGCACCAGCAGCCAATTAGGGGCCTCCTCTGGAAACACCATATATTTT; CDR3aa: CTSSQLGASSGNTIYF
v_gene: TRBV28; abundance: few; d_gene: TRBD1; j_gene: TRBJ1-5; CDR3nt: TGTGCCAGCAGTCCCCTCGGGACAGGGAGTCAGCCCCAGCATTTT; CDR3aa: CASSPLGTGSQPQHF
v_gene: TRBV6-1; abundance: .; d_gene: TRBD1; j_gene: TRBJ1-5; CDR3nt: TGTGCCAGCAGTGAACAGCAGGGGGCAGGTCAGCCCCAGCATTTT; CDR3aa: CASSEQQGAGQPQHF
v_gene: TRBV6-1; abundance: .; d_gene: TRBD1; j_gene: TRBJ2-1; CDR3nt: TGTGCCAGCAGTGATAACAGGGGGGCCTACAATGAGCAGTTCTTC; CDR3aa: CASSDNRGAYNEQFF
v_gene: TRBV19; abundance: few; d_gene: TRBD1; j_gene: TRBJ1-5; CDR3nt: TGTGCCAGCGAGGACAGGGGAATCTATCAGCCCCAGCATTTT; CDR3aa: CASEDRGIYQPQHF
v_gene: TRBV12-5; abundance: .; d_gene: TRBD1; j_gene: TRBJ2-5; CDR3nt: TGTGCTAGTGGTTCGGACAGGGGGGAGACCCAGTACTTC; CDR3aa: CASGSDRGETQYF
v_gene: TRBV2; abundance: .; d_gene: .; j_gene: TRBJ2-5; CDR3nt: TGTGCCAGCAGTGAAAATGCCGCGGAGACCCAGTACTTC; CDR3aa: CASSENAAETQYF
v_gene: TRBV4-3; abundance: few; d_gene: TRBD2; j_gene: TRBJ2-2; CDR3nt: TGCGCCAGCAGCCAGGGGAGCGGGAGGAACACCGGGGAGCTGTTTTTT; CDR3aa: CASSQGSGRNTGELFF
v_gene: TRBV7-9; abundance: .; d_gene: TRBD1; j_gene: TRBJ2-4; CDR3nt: TGTGCCAGCAGCTTAGCGAGACAGGGGAACATTCAGTACTTC; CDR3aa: CASSLARQGNIQYF
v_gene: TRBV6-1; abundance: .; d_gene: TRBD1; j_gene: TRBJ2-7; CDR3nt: TGTGCCACCGACATTGGACAGGCGGGCTCCTACGAGCAGTACTTC; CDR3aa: CATDIGQAGSYEQYF
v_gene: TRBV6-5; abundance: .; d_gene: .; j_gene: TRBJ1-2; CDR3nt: TGTGCCAGCAGTGTCCTCCAGGGTACTAACTATGGCTACACCTTC; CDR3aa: CASSVLQGTNYGYTF
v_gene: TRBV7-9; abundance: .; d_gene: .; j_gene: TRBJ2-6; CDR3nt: TGTGCCAGCAGCTTAGGAGGAATTTCTGGGGCCAACGTCCTGACTTTC; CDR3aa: CASSLGGISGANVLTF
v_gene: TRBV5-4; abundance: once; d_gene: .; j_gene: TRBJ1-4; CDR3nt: TGTGCCAGCAGAAAGAAAGGGAGCCCAACTAATGAAAAACTGTTTTTT; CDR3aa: CASRKKGSPTNEKLFF
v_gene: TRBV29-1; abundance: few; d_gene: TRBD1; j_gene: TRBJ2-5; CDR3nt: TGCAGCGAAAGACAGGGAGAGACCCAGTACTTC; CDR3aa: CSERQGETQYF
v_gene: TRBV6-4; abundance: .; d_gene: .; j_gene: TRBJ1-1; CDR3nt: TGTGCCTCCAGGCCAGTGGGGGGAAACACTGAAGCTTTCTTT; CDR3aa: CASRPVGGNTEAFF
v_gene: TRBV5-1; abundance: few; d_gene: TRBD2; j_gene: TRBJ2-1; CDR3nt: TGCGCCAGCACCCCGACGGGTGGAGCGGGAGACGCCCGGAAAGCCTACAATGAGCAGTTCTTC; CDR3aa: CASTPTGGAGDARKAYNEQFF
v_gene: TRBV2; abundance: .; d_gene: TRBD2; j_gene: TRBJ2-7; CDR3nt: TGTGCCAGCAGTGCAGGGACTAGCGGGTTCTACTACGAGCAGTACTTC; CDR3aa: CASSAGTSGFYYEQYF
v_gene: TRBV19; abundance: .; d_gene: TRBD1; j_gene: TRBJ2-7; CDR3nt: TGTGCCAGTAGGAACAGGGGGCCCGGCGAGCAGTACTTC; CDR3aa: CASRNRGPGEQYF
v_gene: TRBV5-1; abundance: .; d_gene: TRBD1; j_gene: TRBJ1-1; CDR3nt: TGCGCCAGCAGGACAGGGGTCGTTTGGGACACTGAAGCTTTCTTT; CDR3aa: CASRTGVVWDTEAFF
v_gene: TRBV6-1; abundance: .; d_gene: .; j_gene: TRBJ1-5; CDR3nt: TGTGCCAGCCGCGGTAATAGCAATCAGCCCCAGCATTTT; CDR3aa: CASRGNSNQPQHF
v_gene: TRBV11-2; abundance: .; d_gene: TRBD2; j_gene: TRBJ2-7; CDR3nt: TGTGCCAGCAGCTTATTTGGGACTAGCGGGAACACCTACGAGCAGTACTTC; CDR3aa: CASSLFGTSGNTYEQYF
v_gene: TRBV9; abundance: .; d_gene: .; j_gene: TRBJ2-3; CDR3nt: TGTGCCAGCAGCCCCTCGAGAGATACGCAGTATTTT; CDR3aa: CASSPSRDTQYF
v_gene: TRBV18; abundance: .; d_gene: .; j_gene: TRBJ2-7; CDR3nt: TGTGCCAGCTCACAAGGGGCTCAGACCTACGAGCAGTACTTC; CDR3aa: CASSQGAQTYEQYF
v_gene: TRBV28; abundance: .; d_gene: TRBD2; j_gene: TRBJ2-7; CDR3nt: TGTGCCAGCAGTCGGGGGAGGGGCTTCTCCTACGAGCAGTACTTC; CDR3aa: CASSRGRGFSYEQYF
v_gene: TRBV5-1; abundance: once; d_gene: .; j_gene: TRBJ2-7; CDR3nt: TGCGCCAGCAGCTTGGCTAGAGACTCCTACGAGCAGTACTTC; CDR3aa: CASSLARDSYEQYF
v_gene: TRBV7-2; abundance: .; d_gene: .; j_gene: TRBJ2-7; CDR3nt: TGTGCCAGCAGCTTAGAGGGAGTGGGGGAGCAGTACTTC; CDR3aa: CASSLEGVGEQYF
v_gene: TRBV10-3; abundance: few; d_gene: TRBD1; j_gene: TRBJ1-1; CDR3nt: TGTGCCATCAGCAGACAGGGGAATAGAGGCACTGAAGCTTTCTTT; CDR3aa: CAISRQGNRGTEAFF